The clone carrying this TCR beta chain was seen a handful of times. Its antigen is undetermined. With V trimmed by 6 bases and J by 6 bases, 11 bases remained unmatched. CDR1 SNHLY and CDR2 FYNNEI come from the germline V gene. The CDR3 contains 15 residues. These data belong to a study of molecular identifiers for immune sequencing clone quantification. Study conclusions and caveats: For effector cells, clones above 20 RNA copies held over 97% of molecules; for naive cells, under 1%.

The authors built bulk TCR libraries by previously described methods with listed TCR primers. TCRdb itself ran the PCR reads through MiXCR, one entry per CDR3 protein. The sample lists a few hundred thousand distinct CDR3 sequences; 25% were seen once. Sorted naive CD8 T cells, roughly 20,000 to 1,100,000, were sequenced from 10%, 30% or 50% RNA. Naive CD8 T cells underwent sorting with the CD8+CD4-CCR7+CD45RA+ definition. The sequencing sample was made of naive CD8+ T cells from blood, with Jurkat cell RNA spiked in. Subset meaning: FACS-sorted CD8+CD4-CCR7+CD45RA+ naive T cells. The chain joins TRBV2 to TRBJ2-7; TRBD1 agrees at 10 bases. The sequence came from a human donor in good health. Some libraries in this study had Jurkat cell RNA spiked in. In DNA, the CDR3 is TGTGCCAGCAGCGACCGGGACAGGGGTTTTGGCGAGCAGTACTTC. This encodes CASSDRDRGFGEQYF.